This is a list of T cell receptor beta chains from one sample in a study of control samples from healthy donors and cancer patients. Data came from immunoSEQ multiplex PCR; TCRdb stores just in-frame clones and leaves some out. The sample yields 130,000 or so clones, roughly 94% seen once. Sequencing used blood. The receptors were sampled from a man aged 35-49 years in good health. The CDR3 runs from the conserved cysteine through the conserved F or W. D genes are given only for firm matches. Clone size is shown for a subset of rows, as once, few, many or a class of expanded clone.

clone size: NA; J gene: TRBJ2-1; D gene: TRBD2; V gene: TRBV30; CDR3 length: 13; CDR3 DNA: TGTGCCTGGACGGGGGGAGGGCCCAGTGAGCAGTTCTTC; CDR3 protein: CAWTGGGPSEQFF
clone size: NA; J gene: TRBJ1-2; D gene: NA; V gene: TRBV24-1; CDR3 length: 15; CDR3 DNA: TGTGCCACCAGTGAAGTTAACGCTGCCCTCACCGGCTACACCTTC; CDR3 protein: CATSEVNAALTGYTF
clone size: NA; J gene: TRBJ2-7; D gene: TRBD1; V gene: TRBV7-9; CDR3 length: 15; CDR3 DNA: TGTGCCAGCAGCTCCCGGGACAGGGTAGTCCACGAGCAGTACTTC; CDR3 protein: CASSSRDRVVHEQYF
clone size: NA; J gene: TRBJ1-3; D gene: TRBD1; V gene: TRBV4-1; CDR3 length: 17; CDR3 DNA: TGCGCCAGCAGCCAAGCCCCGGACAGGCTTAGTGGAAACACCATATATTTT; CDR3 protein: CASSQAPDRLSGNTIYF
clone size: few; J gene: TRBJ2-5; D gene: NA; V gene: TRBV20-1; CDR3 length: 11; CDR3 DNA: TGCAGTGCCGATTTGGGAGAGACCCAGTACTTC; CDR3 protein: CSADLGETQYF
clone size: NA; J gene: TRBJ1-6; D gene: NA; V gene: TRBV5-4; CDR3 length: 17; CDR3 DNA: TGTGCCAGCAGCTCGGACAGAGGTATCAGAAATAATTCACCCCTCCACTTT; CDR3 protein: CASSSDRGIRNNSPLHF
clone size: once; J gene: TRBJ2-1; D gene: TRBD2; V gene: TRBV5-4; CDR3 length: 20; CDR3 DNA: TGTGCCAGCAGCTGGGACCTTTTTTTAGCGGGAGAAGGCTCCTACAATGAGCAGTTCTTC; CDR3 protein: CASSWDLFLAGEGSYNEQFF
clone size: NA; J gene: TRBJ2-5; D gene: TRBD1; V gene: TRBV5-4; CDR3 length: 15; CDR3 DNA: TGTGCCAGCAGCTTCGCGACAGGGGTGCAAGAGACCCAGTACTTC; CDR3 protein: CASSFATGVQETQYF
clone size: once; J gene: TRBJ1-4; D gene: NA; V gene: TRBV9; CDR3 length: 13; CDR3 DNA: TGTGCCAGCAGCGTAGACTGGGGAGGAAAACTGTTTTTT; CDR3 protein: CASSVDWGGKLFF
clone size: NA; J gene: TRBJ1-5; D gene: NA; V gene: TRBV24-1; CDR3 length: 14; CDR3 DNA: TGTGCCACTGGGGCGGGGGGGAGCAATCAGCCCCAGCATTTT; CDR3 protein: CATGAGGSNQPQHF
clone size: NA; J gene: TRBJ1-3; D gene: NA; V gene: TRBV9; CDR3 length: 16; CDR3 DNA: TGTGCCAGCAGCGGAGGACAGCTCCTTTCTGGAAACACCATATATTTT; CDR3 protein: CASSGGQLLSGNTIYF
clone size: once; J gene: TRBJ2-1; D gene: NA; V gene: TRBV27; CDR3 length: 18; CDR3 DNA: TGTGCCAGCAGTTTACAGACTCCCTTAAGGAGGTCCTACAATGAGCAGTTCTTC; CDR3 protein: CASSLQTPLRRSYNEQFF
clone size: NA; J gene: TRBJ1-4; D gene: NA; V gene: TRBV7-8; CDR3 length: 15; CDR3 DNA: TGTGCCAGCAGCTTAGGAGTCAGGGGCCGTGAAAAACTGTTTTTT; CDR3 protein: CASSLGVRGREKLFF
clone size: NA; J gene: TRBJ2-3; D gene: NA; V gene: TRBV10-3; CDR3 length: 15; CDR3 DNA: TGTGCCATCAGTGAGTCGGTGAGCGGCACAGATACGCAGTATTTT; CDR3 protein: CAISESVSGTDTQYF
clone size: NA; J gene: TRBJ1-1; D gene: NA; V gene: TRBV6-5; CDR3 length: 16; CDR3 DNA: TGTGCCAGCAGTTCACTATACGACAGCCAGAACACTGAAGCTTTCTTT; CDR3 protein: CASSSLYDSQNTEAFF
clone size: NA; J gene: TRBJ2-5; D gene: NA; V gene: TRBV9; CDR3 length: 13; CDR3 DNA: TGTGCCAGCAGCCCACGGGGTTCAAAGACCCAGTACTTC; CDR3 protein: CASSPRGSKTQYF
clone size: NA; J gene: TRBJ2-1; D gene: NA; V gene: TRBV10-3; CDR3 length: 14; CDR3 DNA: TGTGCCACCAAAGGACCCAGCTCCTACAATGAGCAGTTCTTC; CDR3 protein: CATKGPSSYNEQFF
clone size: NA; J gene: TRBJ2-1; D gene: TRBD2; V gene: TRBV7-6; CDR3 length: 16; CDR3 DNA: TGTGCCAGCAGCTTAGGAACTAGCGGTACCTACAATGAGCAGTTCTTC; CDR3 protein: CASSLGTSGTYNEQFF
clone size: once; J gene: TRBJ2-2; D gene: NA; V gene: TRBV3-1/TRBV3-2; CDR3 length: 14; CDR3 DNA: TGTGCCAGCAGCCAAGTAGGAGTCACCGGGGAGCTGTTTTTT; CDR3 protein: CASSQVGVTGELFF
clone size: NA; J gene: TRBJ1-5; D gene: NA; V gene: TRBV20-1; CDR3 length: 11; CDR3 DNA: TGCAGTGCCAAAAGGGGTGAGTCCCAGCATTTT; CDR3 protein: CSAKRGESQHF
clone size: NA; J gene: TRBJ1-5; D gene: TRBD1; V gene: TRBV2; CDR3 length: 14; CDR3 DNA: TGTGCCAGCACCCGGGACAGAAGCTATCAGCCCCAGCATTTT; CDR3 protein: CASTRDRSYQPQHF
clone size: NA; J gene: TRBJ1-2; D gene: NA; V gene: TRBV9; CDR3 length: 15; CDR3 DNA: TGTGCCAGCAGCCCGAGCGGGGGCGCGAGCTATGGCTACACCTTC; CDR3 protein: CASSPSGGASYGYTF
clone size: NA; J gene: TRBJ2-1; D gene: NA; V gene: TRBV7-2; CDR3 length: 14; CDR3 DNA: TGTGCCAGCAGCTTAGCAGGGGCCCACAATGAGCAGTTCTTC; CDR3 protein: CASSLAGAHNEQFF
clone size: NA; J gene: TRBJ2-1; D gene: NA; V gene: TRBV11-3; CDR3 length: 16; CDR3 DNA: TGTGCCAGCAGCTTAGGCCTCTGGACCCGAGGGGATGAGCAGTTCTTC; CDR3 protein: CASSLGLWTRGDEQFF
clone size: NA; J gene: TRBJ1-1; D gene: NA; V gene: TRBV29-1; CDR3 length: 12; CDR3 DNA: TGCAGCGTTGAAGACGCCTTCAGAATGGCTTTCTTT; CDR3 protein: CSVEDAFRMAFF
clone size: NA; J gene: TRBJ1-1; D gene: NA; V gene: TRBV9; CDR3 length: 17; CDR3 DNA: TGTGCCAGCAGCGCAGCCTCTTGGGGAGATAGGAACACTGAAGCTTTCTTT; CDR3 protein: CASSAASWGDRNTEAFF
clone size: NA; J gene: TRBJ2-1; D gene: TRBD1; V gene: TRBV11-3; CDR3 length: 14; CDR3 DNA: TGTGCCAGCAGCCCACAGGGGTCTGACAATGAGCAGTTCTTC; CDR3 protein: CASSPQGSDNEQFF
clone size: once; J gene: TRBJ2-7; D gene: NA; V gene: TRBV13; CDR3 length: 13; CDR3 DNA: TGTGCCAGCAGCTTAGACGCCTCCTACGAGCAGTACTTC; CDR3 protein: CASSLDASYEQYF
clone size: NA; J gene: TRBJ2-1; D gene: TRBD2; V gene: TRBV7-6; CDR3 length: 17; CDR3 DNA: TGTGCCAGCAGCGTACTGACTAGCGGGAGAACCAGCGGTGAGCAGTTCTTC; CDR3 protein: CASSVLTSGRTSGEQFF
clone size: NA; J gene: TRBJ2-7; D gene: TRBD2; V gene: TRBV25-1; CDR3 length: 15; CDR3 DNA: TGTGCCAGCAGTTCTCCGGGGACTAGCGTCTACGAGCAGTACTTC; CDR3 protein: CASSSPGTSVYEQYF
clone size: NA; J gene: TRBJ1-2; D gene: NA; V gene: TRBV27; CDR3 length: 17; CDR3 DNA: TGTGCCAGCAGTCTGGACCCTTTCGGGGGGCTGAGCTATGGCTACACCTTC; CDR3 protein: CASSLDPFGGLSYGYTF
clone size: NA; J gene: TRBJ1-1; D gene: NA; V gene: TRBV20-1; CDR3 length: 11; CDR3 DNA: TGCAGTGCCTGGGGCCAGGGCAAAGCTTTCTTT; CDR3 protein: CSAWGQGKAFF
clone size: NA; J gene: TRBJ2-6; D gene: TRBD1; V gene: TRBV10-3; CDR3 length: 17; CDR3 DNA: TGTGCCATCAGTAAAGGGGACAGAGGCTCTGGGGCCAACGTCCTGACTTTC; CDR3 protein: CAISKGDRGSGANVLTF
clone size: once; J gene: TRBJ2-7; D gene: NA; V gene: TRBV6-6; CDR3 length: 12; CDR3 DNA: TGTGCCAGCGTCGGGACGACCAAATTACAGTACTTC; CDR3 protein: CASVGTTKLQYF
clone size: NA; J gene: TRBJ1-3; D gene: NA; V gene: TRBV9; CDR3 length: 15; CDR3 DNA: TGTGCCAGCAGCGTAGGAGCGAGCTCTGGAAACACCATATATTTT; CDR3 protein: CASSVGASSGNTIYF
clone size: NA; J gene: TRBJ1-1; D gene: NA; V gene: TRBV29-1; CDR3 length: 12; CDR3 DNA: TGCAGCGTTGAAATGTGGTCCACTGAAGCTTTCTTT; CDR3 protein: CSVEMWSTEAFF
clone size: NA; J gene: TRBJ1-1; D gene: TRBD1; V gene: TRBV5-6; CDR3 length: 13; CDR3 DNA: TGTGCCAGCAGCTCAGGGACAGGACCTGAAGCTTTCTTT; CDR3 protein: CASSSGTGPEAFF
clone size: NA; J gene: TRBJ1-5; D gene: NA; V gene: TRBV10-3; CDR3 length: 13; CDR3 DNA: TGTGCCATCAGTGAGTCGGGGTATCAGCCCCAGCATTTT; CDR3 protein: CAISESGYQPQHF
clone size: once; J gene: TRBJ1-2; D gene: NA; V gene: TRBV24-1; CDR3 length: 13; CDR3 DNA: TGTGCCACCAGTGATGAGAGGGGAAATGGCTACACCTTC; CDR3 protein: CATSDERGNGYTF
clone size: NA; J gene: TRBJ2-3; D gene: TRBD2; V gene: TRBV5-6; CDR3 length: 16; CDR3 DNA: TGTGCCAGCAGCTGGGAGGGCACTTTTAGCACAGATACGCAGTATTTT; CDR3 protein: CASSWEGTFSTDTQYF
clone size: NA; J gene: TRBJ2-7; D gene: NA; V gene: TRBV30; CDR3 length: 14; CDR3 DNA: TGTGCCTGGAGTGTACTCAGGGCCCCCTACGAGCAGTACTTC; CDR3 protein: CAWSVLRAPYEQYF
clone size: NA; J gene: TRBJ1-5; D gene: NA; V gene: TRBV6-5; CDR3 length: 13; CDR3 DNA: TGTGCCAGCAGAGTTTATAGCAATCAGCCCCAGCATTTT; CDR3 protein: CASRVYSNQPQHF
clone size: NA; J gene: TRBJ2-3; D gene: NA; V gene: TRBV5-1; CDR3 length: 13; CDR3 DNA: TGCGCCAGCAGCTTTCAGTACACAGATACGCAGTATTTT; CDR3 protein: CASSFQYTDTQYF
clone size: NA; J gene: TRBJ2-5; D gene: NA; V gene: TRBV20-1; CDR3 length: 11; CDR3 DNA: TGCAGTGCTAGAGATCAAGAGACCCAGTACTTC; CDR3 protein: CSARDQETQYF
clone size: NA; J gene: TRBJ2-2; D gene: NA; V gene: TRBV3-1/TRBV3-2; CDR3 length: 13; CDR3 DNA: TGTGCCAGCTTACCGGGGAACACCGGGGAGCTGTTTTTT; CDR3 protein: CASLPGNTGELFF
clone size: NA; J gene: TRBJ2-5; D gene: NA; V gene: TRBV7-9; CDR3 length: 14; CDR3 DNA: TGTGCCAGCAGCTTTGTCAGGGGCCAAGAGACCCAGTACTTC; CDR3 protein: CASSFVRGQETQYF
clone size: NA; J gene: TRBJ2-1; D gene: TRBD2; V gene: TRBV5-1; CDR3 length: 19; CDR3 DNA: TGCGCCAGCAGCTCTGGGAATACCGGGACTAGCGGGAGAGGCTATGAGCAGTTCTTC; CDR3 protein: CASSSGNTGTSGRGYEQFF
clone size: NA; J gene: TRBJ1-2; D gene: NA; V gene: TRBV5-1; CDR3 length: 13; CDR3 DNA: TGCGCCACCGACGGGTTAGCTAACTATGGCTACACCTTC; CDR3 protein: CATDGLANYGYTF
clone size: NA; J gene: TRBJ2-7; D gene: NA; V gene: TRBV28; CDR3 length: 16; CDR3 DNA: TGTGCCAGCAGCTGGCTCGCGGGGACAAGCTCCTACGAGCAGTACTTC; CDR3 protein: CASSWLAGTSSYEQYF
clone size: NA; J gene: TRBJ2-1; D gene: TRBD2; V gene: TRBV14; CDR3 length: 16; CDR3 DNA: TGTGCCAGCAGCCACGAACTAGCGGGTACCTACAATGAGCAGTTCTTC; CDR3 protein: CASSHELAGTYNEQFF
clone size: NA; J gene: TRBJ1-5; D gene: NA; V gene: TRBV27; CDR3 length: 16; CDR3 DNA: TGTGCCAGCAGTTTCTCCACTCCGGGGGGCAATCAGCCCCAGCATTTT; CDR3 protein: CASSFSTPGGNQPQHF
clone size: NA; J gene: TRBJ2-7; D gene: TRBD1; V gene: TRBV7-2; CDR3 length: 14; CDR3 DNA: TGTGCCAGCAGCGAGGGGGCCGGGGACTACGAGCAGTACTTC; CDR3 protein: CASSEGAGDYEQYF
clone size: NA; J gene: TRBJ1-3; D gene: NA; V gene: TRBV6-5; CDR3 length: 13; CDR3 DNA: TGTGCCAGCAGCCAGGACCGTGAAAACACCATATATTTT; CDR3 protein: CASSQDRENTIYF
clone size: NA; J gene: TRBJ1-4; D gene: TRBD1; V gene: TRBV4-1; CDR3 length: 14; CDR3 DNA: TGCGCCAGCAGCCTCCCGACAGGGAACGAAAAACTGTTTTTT; CDR3 protein: CASSLPTGNEKLFF